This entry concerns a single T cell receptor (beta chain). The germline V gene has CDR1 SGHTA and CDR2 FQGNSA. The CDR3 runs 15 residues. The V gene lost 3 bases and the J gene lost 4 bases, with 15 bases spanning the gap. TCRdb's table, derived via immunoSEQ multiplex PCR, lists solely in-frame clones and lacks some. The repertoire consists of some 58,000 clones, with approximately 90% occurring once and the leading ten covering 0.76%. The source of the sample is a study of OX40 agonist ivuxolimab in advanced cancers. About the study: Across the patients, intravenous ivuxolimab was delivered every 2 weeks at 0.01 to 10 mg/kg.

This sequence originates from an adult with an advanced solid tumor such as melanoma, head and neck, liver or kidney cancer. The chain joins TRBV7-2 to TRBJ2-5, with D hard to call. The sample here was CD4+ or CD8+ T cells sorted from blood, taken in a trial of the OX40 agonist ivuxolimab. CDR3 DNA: TGTGCCAGCAGCTTTTCGGCCGGTTGGGGAGAGACCCAGTACTTC. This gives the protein CASSFSAGWGETQYF.